Presented here are 24 T cell receptor beta chains from one specimen sequenced in a study of metastatic and nonmetastatic thyroid tumors. Not a single patient had been given any form of treatment at any point before undergoing thyroid surgery. TCRdb re-clonotyped the PCR reads through MiXCR. The sample gives around 20,000 clones, under 35% of which show up once; over 6% is in the top ten. The sample consisted of blood. Every receptor here comes from a female donor with papillary thyroid cancer or a benign thyroid nodule (not recorded which). Some clones in this sample may be carry-over from other donors' samples.

The chain carries TRBV5-8 and TRBJ1-4; 8 nucleotides agree with TRBD1. This CDR3 has 14 residues. Germline lookup yields CDR1 SGHTS and CDR2 YDEGEE. With 4 bases clipped from V and 8 bases from J, the junction kept 7 bases outside the gene matches. The CDR3 nucleotides read TGTGCCAGCAGCCATGGGGGACAGGCCGAAAAACTGTTTTTT. Protein product: CASSHGGQAEKLFF.

This clone has more than one count but fewer than ten. This chain uses TRBV6-1 with TRBJ2-1; maybe TRBD2 (5 bases). CDR1 is MNHNS and CDR2 is SASEGT in the germline V gene. Trimming took 7 bases from V and 13 from J, leaving 14 bases between them. CDR3 length equals 11 residues. In DNA, the CDR3 is TGTGCCAGCAAAGAACTAGGGAGCCAGTTCTTC. Its protein is CASKELGSQFF.

This clone was seen more than once but under ten times. The chain combines TRBV6-5 with TRBJ2-5; a possible D gene is TRBD1 (6 bases). The V end lost 2 bases, the J end lost 3 bases, and 10 bases lay between the germline ends. This CDR3 has 14 residues. Germline loops: CDR1 MNHEY, CDR2 SVGAGI. The CDR3 coding sequence is TGTGCCAGCAGTTACACGGCAGGGGAAGAGACCCAGTACTTC. It encodes CASSYTAGEETQYF.

This clone was picked up a small number of times. This chain uses TRBV28 with TRBJ1-1; D is ambiguous. The germline V gene encodes CDR1 MDHEN and CDR2 SYDVKM. The CDR3 length is 15 residues. The ends were cut back, 8 bases at V and 4 bases at J, with 20 bases in the middle. The DNA for the CDR3 is TGTGCCAGCCGAAGGCGGAATCGGGATTCCACTGAAGCTTTCTTT. Amino acid sequence: CASRRRNRDSTEAFF.

The chain joins TRBV6-1 to TRBJ1-2; 9 nucleotides match TRBD1. Germline-derived CDR1 and CDR2 are MNHNS and SASEGT. This CDR3 spans 14 amino acids. The trim removed 5 bases at V and 7 bases at J, leaving 8 bases unmatched. The CDR3 loop reads CASSLGQGIGGYTF. In DNA form, the CDR3 reads TGTGCCAGCAGTCTCGGACAGGGGATCGGTGGCTACACCTTC.

This sequence joins TRBV11-2 and TRBJ2-1, with 11 nucleotides matching TRBD1. The CDR3 has 16 amino acids. Germline values: CDR1 SGHAT, CDR2 FQNNGV. After removal of 5 bases from V and 8 bases from J, the junction contained 11 bases not matched to a gene. As DNA, the CDR3 is TGTGCCAGCAGCCCGAGGGGGGACAGGGGGTCCTATGAGCAGTTCTTC. Protein sequence: CASSPRGDRGSYEQFF.

This clone has just one count. The chain links TRBV7-2 to TRBJ2-7, with TRBD2 matching over 8 bases. V was clipped by 2 bases and J by 2 bases; unmatched bases: 5. Per germline, CDR1 SGHTA and CDR2 FQGNSA. CDR3 length: 15 residues. DNA of the CDR3: TGTGCCAGCAGCTTATACGCGGGAGGCACCTACGAGCAGTACTTC. Translated: CASSLYAGGTYEQYF.

This clone appeared once. The chain recombines TRBV30 with TRBJ1-2; 8 positions agree with TRBD1. Germline CDR1 and CDR2: GTSNPN and SVGIG (reference sequence). The CDR3 is 13 amino acids. The V and J ends lost 3 bases and 8 bases, in that order; junction bases with no gene match: 8. The CDR3 DNA is TGTGCCTGGAGCACGACAGGGGCGGCCGGCTACACCTTC. Amino acid sequence: CAWSTTGAAGYTF.

With regard to this clone: This same CDR3 is encoded by further DNA sequences in the sample. The chain combines TRBV11-1 with TRBJ2-2, with D possibly TRBD2 on 5 matching bases. CDR1 and CDR2 (germline): SGHAT, FQDESV (reference sequence). This CDR3 has 17 amino acids. The V end was cut by 0 bases, the J end by 4 bases, with 15 bases between. The CDR3 sequence: CASSLAVGGGGTGELFF. The CDR3 bases are TGTGCCAGCAGCTTAGCCGTCGGCGGAGGAGGCACCGGGGAGCTGTTTTTT.

The chain couples TRBV6-2 or TRBV6-3 to TRBJ2-2; no clear D gene. V lost 5 bases and J 5 bases, leaving 15 bases between the germline ends. The length of the CDR3 is 15 residues. The germline V gene has CDR1 MNHEY and CDR2 SVGEGT. The CDR3 protein is CASSLRAPRTGELFF. The CDR3 bases are TGTGCCAGCAGTCTCCGGGCCCCGAGGACCGGGGAGCTGTTTTTT.

This clone was recorded many times. The rearrangement joins TRBV7-9 to TRBJ1-1; possible D gene TRBD1, 5 bases. The V gene lost 5 bases and the J gene lost 11 bases, with 12 bases spanning the gap. Germline V CDR1 and CDR2: SEHNR, FQNEAQ (reference sequence). This CDR3 is 11 amino acids long. This CDR3 is CASSKGAGAFF. The CDR3 DNA follows: TGTGCCAGCAGCAAAGGGGCTGGTGCTTTCTTT.

The chain recombines TRBV30 with TRBJ1-6; D possibly corresponds to TRBD1 (5 bases). Trimming stripped 5 bases from V and 7 bases from J, with 15 bases between. The CDR3 extends over 14 amino acids. Germline lookup yields CDR1 GTSNPN and CDR2 SVGIG (reference sequence). DNA of the CDR3: TGTGCCTGGGTCCTGGGGGGGTCGAATTCACCCCTCCACTTT. Protein product: CAWVLGGSNSPLHF.

This rearrangement joins TRBV10-3 to TRBJ1-1, with D unresolved. Trimming removed 7 bases from V and 0 bases from J, with 6 bases in between. CDR3 length: 12 residues. The germline gives CDR1 ENHRY, CDR2 SYGVKD. Here the CDR3 reads CAIIGLNTEAFF. CDR3 bases: TGTGCCATCATTGGGTTGAACACTGAAGCTTTCTTT.

A few counts support this clone. The J gene is TRBJ2-2, the V gene TRBV6-2 or TRBV6-3; D unresolved. Trimming shortened V by 4 bases and J by 3 bases, and 6 bases separated the two germline ends. Per the germline V gene, CDR1 is MNHEY and CDR2 is SVGEGT. The CDR3 loop spans 13 amino acids. CDR3 protein: CASSWSDTGELFF. In nucleotides, the CDR3 is TGTGCCAGCAGTTGGTCCGACACCGGGGAGCTGTTTTTT.

By share, this clone ranks as medium-sized (0.01 to 0.1%). Other DNA variants within this sample encode the same CDR3. The gene calls are TRBV6-5 and TRBJ2-2, with D unclear. Between the trimmed V and J ends, which lost 2 bases and 3 bases, there was a span of 7 bases. The germline CDR1 and CDR2 sequences are MNHEY and SVGAGI. This CDR3 region has 14 residues. CDR3 sequence reads: CASSYEGYTGELFF. CDR3 nucleotide sequence: TGTGCCAGCAGTTACGAAGGTTACACCGGGGAGCTGTTTTTT.

The rearrangement joins TRBV2 to TRBJ1-5, with D possibly TRBD1 on 6 matching bases. The length of the CDR3 is 15 residues. Trimming stripped 6 bases from V and 1 base from J, with 13 bases between. Germline V gene lookup returns CDR1 SNHLY and CDR2 FYNNEI. The CDR3 nucleotides are TGTGCCAGCAGCTATCTGGACAGAAGCAATCAGCCCCAGCATTTT. Translated, it gives CASSYLDRSNQPQHF.

This clone was observed many times. The chain joins TRBV12-3 or TRBV12-4 to TRBJ2-4; 8 nucleotides align to TRBD2. Germline trimming cut 3 bases from V and 0 bases from J; bases unmatched to any gene: 22. This CDR3 contains 22 residues. The CDR3 is CASSFRSPLAGLGDLAKNIQYF. The CDR3 coding sequence is TGTGCCAGCAGTTTCAGATCTCCCCTAGCGGGCCTTGGGGACCTAGCCAAAAACATTCAGTACTTC.

This chain connects TRBV4-2 to TRBJ2-7; TRBD2 matches 8 bases. The ends lost 1 base at V and 6 bases at J; junction bases unmatched: 5. Germline V CDR1 and CDR2: LGHNA, YNFKEQ. This CDR3 has 14 amino acids. CDR3 in amino acids: CASSQVGLDGEQYF. DNA for the CDR3: TGTGCCAGCAGCCAAGTGGGACTAGACGGCGAGCAGTACTTC.

The chain uses TRBV6-1 and TRBJ2-7; D possibly uses TRBD1 or TRBD2 (5 bases each). Trimming took 2 bases from V and 4 from J, leaving 12 bases between them. This CDR3 comprises 14 residues. CDR1 is MNHNS, CDR2 SASEGT, per germline. The CDR3 region is CASSESGRTYEQYF. The DNA of the CDR3 is TGTGCCAGCAGTGAATCAGGGCGGACTTACGAGCAGTACTTC.

By sample share, this clone is medium-sized. V and J are TRBV12-5 and TRBJ1-1; possibly TRBD1 for D (5 bases). There are 11 residues in the CDR3. V shed 9 bases and J shed 4 bases, with 9 bases lying between them. The germline V gene encodes CDR1 LGHNT and CDR2 FRNRAP. This CDR3 is CASSGSTEAFF. For the CDR3, the DNA is TGTGCTAGCTCAGGGTCCACTGAAGCTTTCTTT.

This clone has a handful of counts. The chain recombines TRBV12-3 or TRBV12-4 with TRBJ1-6; possible D gene TRBD1, 6 bases. The CDR3 is 17 amino acids. Trimming took 6 bases from V and 8 from J, leaving 23 bases between them. CDR3 loop: CASSPPDRPFIYSPLHF. CDR3 coding DNA: TGTGCCAGCAGCCCACCCGACAGGCCCTTCATCTATTCACCCCTCCACTTT.

The V and J genes are TRBV15 and TRBJ2-3; no definite D call. CDR1 and CDR2 from the germline V gene are LNHNV and YYDKDF (reference sequence). The CDR3 totals 15 residues. V dropped 1 base and J dropped 1 base, with 9 bases sitting between them. CDR3 sequence: CATSRAPDGTDTQYF. The CDR3 bases are TGTGCCACCAGCAGAGCGCCAGACGGCACAGATACGCAGTATTTT.

This clone was recorded many times. V and J are TRBV14 and TRBJ2-7; tentatively, D is TRBD2 (5 bases). The CDR3 is 14 amino acids. With 3 bases removed from V and 4 bases from J, the gap between germline ends came to 13 bases. Germline V gene lookup returns CDR1 SGHDN and CDR2 FVKESK. CDR3 DNA sequence: TGTGCCAGCAGCCATTCCCGTACGGGGTACGAGCAGTACTTC. Its protein is CASSHSRTGYEQYF.

DNA of the CDR3: TGCAGTACTGTTGGGCTGGGAGTCGGTTACGAGCAGTACTTC. Its translation: CSTVGLGVGYEQYF. The rearrangement links TRBV20-1 to TRBJ2-7, with D possibly matching TRBD2 (5 bases). Trimming took off 8 bases at V and 4 bases at J, with 21 bases between the two ends. The germline CDR1 and CDR2 sequences are DFQATT and SNEGSKA (reference sequence). The CDR3 sequence is 14 residues long.